Sequencing of this T cell receptor beta chain was carried out in a study of cytomegalovirus exposure and HLA in healthy donors. As concerns this clone: What it binds is unknown.

The method was immunoSEQ multiplex PCR; TCRdb's version includes in-frame clones alone and lacks a portion of them. Here the sample spans about 160,000 clones, 86% being singletons. CDR1 is SNHLY, CDR2 FYNNEI, per germline. V lost 4 bases and J 0 bases, leaving 10 bases between the germline ends. The CDR3 has 15 residues. Regarding the study as a whole: Despite most TCR sequences being rare, some public TCRs occurred in many donors. Among TCR beta chains, those listed as cytomegalovirus-associated numbered some 170.

The specimen sequenced was PBMCs. The chain joins TRBV2 to TRBJ1-5; D remains unclear. This sequence originates from a woman aged 18-30 years in good health and CMV-seronegative. For the CDR3, the DNA is TGTGCCAGCAGTGGTGAGGAGAATAGCAATCAGCCCCAGCATTTT. Encoded protein: CASSGEENSNQPQHF.